Detailed here is one T cell receptor beta chain. Its binding antigen is unknown. No much larger clone is present one base from it, and per-base qualities are unavailable. The sample originates from a study of blood T cell repertoires in COVID-19 (dated by TCRdb to the early 2020s). With respect to the entire study: Samples covering the acute and convalescent phases of COVID-19 were provided by collaborators in the United States, Italy and Spain. The repertoires were released in a freely available public database meant as a resource for research on the immune response to SARS-CoV-2. The samples were drawn from the first 160 participants of the ongoing ImmuneRACE study and from 1,200 or so subjects provided by 6 global collaborators. The material from the prospective study consisted of cDNA or gDNA derived from T cells, B-cell-depleted T cells, or PBMCs. Nearly every sample came with metadata listing a de-identified subject ID, COVID-19 status, age in years and sex. Deeply sampled blood TCRbeta repertoires from subjects exposed to, actively infected with, or recovered from COVID-19 were included in the dataset. Where available, HLA class I and class II types were taken from metadata supplied by the sample provider and were not determined by assay-based typing. Broad study findings and their caveats: How much clinical and demographic metadata was included differed by source and by participant, and the metadata was provided uncurated.

The collaborating institutions used their own protocols to collect whole blood in K2EDTA tubes. Collaborator samples were shipped for TCRbeta analysis as frozen whole blood, isolated PBMCs, or DNA extracted from either sample type. TCRbeta CDR3 regions were amplified from genomic DNA by means of the immunoSEQ Assay, a bias-controlled multiplex PCR. The paper's data handling went like this. Nucleated cell counts per sample were estimated from amplification of reference gene primers within the assay. To quantify the absolute abundance of each unique TCRbeta CDR3 rearrangement, sequence reads were collapsed and filtered. Productive Simpson clonality was computed per sample as the square root of Simpson's diversity index over productive rearrangements. TCRdb provides this immuneACCESS table in a form limited to in-frame rearrangements. Some clones are lacking; in checked studies, under half of them reflect an unresolved V gene, and why the rest are absent is not known. V and J calls and clone size come straight from that table; D and trimming were deduced from the DNA. This sample comprises 65,000 or so clones, 87% of them detected only once. The ten most abundant clones make up about 9.4% of the sample.

Trimming accounts for 5 bases at V and 7 bases at J, while the number of junction bases matched to no gene is 7. The germline V gene encodes CDR1 SGHVS and CDR2 FQNEAQ. The CDR3, cysteine through phenylalanine, is 15 amino acids long. Left in the record is the CDR3 DNA by itself, 45 bases read in frame from the first base. The TCR comes from a human donor with acute or convalescent COVID-19. The donor label of this sample is uncertain. The rearranged chain carries TRBV7-8 and TRBJ2-7; TRBD2 aligns with 14 central bases. Sequencing was carried out using peripheral blood. The nucleotide sequence reads TGTGCCAGCAGCCCCCGACTAGCGGGAGGGCTGGAGCAGTACTTC. It is translated as CASSPRLAGGLEQYF.